This TCR beta chain was sequenced in a study of T-cell memory formation after mild COVID-19. Overall study context: TCR clusters largely stayed donor specific.

TCRdb used MiXCR to reprocess the 5' RACE reads, holding one entry per CDR3 protein. The sample includes hundreds of thousands of distinct CDR3 sequences, less than 20% seen only once; the top ten take more than 20%. The CDR3 contains 12 residues. Trimming stripped 6 bases from V and 3 bases from J, with 5 bases between. Germline CDR1 reads LGHNT; CDR2 reads FRNRAP. Notes on this clonotype: What it recognizes is unknown.

Study outcomes and limitations: Among clones peaking at day 37 in the second wave, SARS-CoV-2 specificity remained unconfirmed. Contracting clones, day 15 to 85, had balanced CD4/CD8, and later expanders favored CD4+.

The TCR originated in a man aged 18 to 30 who had mild COVID-19 (a few samples of this study predate the infection). Cell type and time point are not known. The chain uses TRBV12-5 and TRBJ2-2; no definite D call. The sample consisted of PBMCs or a T cell subset sorted from them (not recorded which). CDR3 DNA: TGTGCTAGTGGCCACTACACCGGGGAGCTGTTTTTT. It specifies CASGHYTGELFF.